This T cell receptor beta chain is drawn from a study of CD8 T cells in ankylosing spondylitis. Study-wide points: Several highly homologous variants made up a TCR beta motif that seemed to typify ankylosing spondylitis blood.

This clonotype was recorded many times. Its antigen is currently unknown. From the 5' RACE reads, TCRdb called clonotypes with MiXCR, one entry per CDR3 protein. The sample has hundreds of thousands of distinct CDR3 sequences; roughly 10% are singletons. Germline V gene sequence: CDR1 SGHRS, CDR2 YFSETQ. This CDR3 spans 14 amino acids. Deletions cut 1 base from V and 5 bases from J, with 12 bases between. The V call is TRBV5-1, the J call TRBJ2-5; D call uncertain. The clonotype was recovered from a male donor with ankylosing spondylitis. Source material: blood, either unsorted or a sorted T cell fraction (not recorded which). The CDR3 nucleotides read TGCGCCAGCAGCTTGTTCACAGCCCGGGAGACCCAGTACTTC. This codes for CASSLFTARETQYF.